These 9 T cell receptor beta chains were sequenced from one sample in a study of human T cells and chemical hapten exposure. Time point described: patch test 2, 6 weeks after DPC sensitization. As for treatment: therapeutic diphenylcyclopropenone sensitization with weekly scalp DPC. The template was total RNA from unfractionated whole blood. TCRdb itself ran the RACE reads through MiXCR, one entry per CDR3 protein. The sample comprises about 42,000 distinct CDR3 sequences, 9.5% to 10% of which are singletons, and 14% to 15% rests with the top ten. The sample was whole blood, taken in connection with sensitization to the hapten diphenylcyclopropenone (DPC). Receptors originate from a woman aged 25 to 45 with alopecia areata. Some clones in this sample may be carry-over from other donors' samples.

This clonotype was found many times. V gene TRBV5-1 combines with J gene TRBJ1-1, with unresolved D. Germline CDR1 SGHRS, CDR2 YFSETQ. The V end was cut by 0 bases, the J end by 0 bases, with 3 bases between. The CDR3 runs to 13 residues. The CDR3 sequence is CASSLVVNTEAFF. The CDR3 DNA reads TGCGCCAGCAGCTTGGTTGTGAACACTGAAGCTTTCTTT.

V usage is TRBV24-1 and J usage is TRBJ2-5; no reliable D call. The CDR3 is 14 residues long. From germline, CDR1 is KGHDR and CDR2 SFDVKD. V was clipped by 3 bases and J by 0 bases, with 7 bases between them. The CDR3: CATSDTNDQETQYF. The CDR3 region has the DNA TGTGCCACCAGTGATACAAATGACCAAGAGACCCAGTACTTC.

The CDR3 nucleotides read TGTGCCAGCAACCCCTCCGGGGGAGATACGCAGTATTTT. Protein: CASNPSGGDTQYF. The V and J genes are TRBV28 and TRBJ2-3; maybe TRBD2 (6 bases). The CDR3 runs 13 residues. Trimming removed 7 bases from V and 5 bases from J, with 13 bases in between. Per the germline V gene, CDR1 is MDHEN and CDR2 is SYDVKM.

In its sample, this clonotype was seen a few times. The chain recombines TRBV6-1 with TRBJ1-5; 9 bases are a match to TRBD1. Germline values: CDR1 MNHNS, CDR2 SASEGT. The trim removed 5 bases at V and 2 bases at J, leaving 13 bases unmatched. The CDR3 is made up of 18 amino acids. In nucleotides, the CDR3 is TGTGCCAGCAGTAGCCGGGACAGGGTGATAGATGGCAATCAGCCCCAGCATTTT. It specifies CASSSRDRVIDGNQPQHF.

This chain connects TRBV13 to TRBJ2-7, with TRBD2 identical over 11 bases. The germline V gene encodes CDR1 PRHDT and CDR2 FYEKMQ (reference sequence). Unmatched junction bases numbered 3, after V lost 0 bases and J lost 2 bases. This CDR3 is built from 16 residues. CDR3 residues: CASSLGELAGAYEQYF. The CDR3 DNA reads TGTGCCAGCAGCTTAGGGGAACTAGCGGGGGCCTACGAGCAGTACTTC.

This clonotype was seen a handful of times. The chain has TRBV9 and TRBJ2-2, with 13 bases aligning to TRBD2. The trim removed 5 bases at V and 7 bases at J, leaving 5 bases unmatched. From germline, CDR1 is SGDLS and CDR2 YYNGEE. The CDR3 spans 15 residues. The CDR3 loop reads CASRSGLAGNGELFF. In nucleotides, the CDR3 is TGTGCCAGCAGGTCGGGACTAGCGGGGAACGGGGAGCTGTTTTTT.

This clonotype was picked up a small number of times. This chain uses TRBV12-3 or TRBV12-4 with TRBJ1-5; D gene ambiguous. The CDR3 contains 12 residues. V lost 5 bases and J 6 bases, leaving 8 bases between the germline ends. The CDR3 is CASSPAGQPQHF. The CDR3 DNA is TGTGCCAGCAGTCCCGCTGGTCAGCCCCAGCATTTT.

This clonotype was counted only a few times. The gene calls are TRBV28 and TRBJ1-1, with D perhaps matching TRBD1 (5 bases). CDR3 length equals 15 residues. V was shortened by 3 bases and J by 1 base, with 12 bases between the two germline ends. Germline assignment: CDR1 MDHEN and CDR2 SYDVKM. The CDR3 sequence: CASSFGGTENTEAFF. For the CDR3, the DNA is TGTGCCAGCAGTTTTGGGGGAACGGAGAACACTGAAGCTTTCTTT.

There are a few counts of this clonotype. V and J are TRBV12-3 or TRBV12-4 and TRBJ1-1; 8 nucleotides agree with TRBD1. The CDR3 length is 14 residues. J gave up 5 bases and V 7 bases, and 9 bases lay outside the gene matches. The CDR3 is CASKHQGAKTEAFF. The CDR3 coding sequence is TGTGCCAGCAAACATCAGGGGGCGAAAACTGAAGCTTTCTTT.